The present TCR beta chain was sequenced within a study of T cell responses to AZD1222 COVID-19 vaccine. Study background: Second-dose recipients at about 4 or about 12 weeks were treated as one pooled group.

General study results and limits: After the peak T cell response, and only then, were repertoires sampled. Across the whole spike, CD4 TCRs peaked at regions 160-218 and 743-854. Nearly half of spike-specific TCRs reportedly target variant regions that are unmutated in the B.1.351 and B.1.1.7 variants.

V was pared by 6 bases and J by 8 bases, with 13 bases between. The CDR3 consists of 12 residues. Per the germline V gene, CDR1 is SNHLY and CDR2 is FYNNEI. Notes on this clone: As yet, its antigen is unknown.

Data came from immunoSEQ multiplex PCR; TCRdb stores just in-frame clones and leaves some out. The table has more than 250,000 clones, 93% seen once. This clonotype was obtained from an adult in good health. The source was peripheral blood, collected on day 0 of AZD1222 vaccination. The V gene is TRBV2, the J gene TRBJ1-1, with D possibly matching TRBD1 (5 bases). The CDR3, as DNA: TGTGCCAGCAGCGTCGCAGGGTCGGAAGCTTTCTTT. It encodes CASSVAGSEAFF.